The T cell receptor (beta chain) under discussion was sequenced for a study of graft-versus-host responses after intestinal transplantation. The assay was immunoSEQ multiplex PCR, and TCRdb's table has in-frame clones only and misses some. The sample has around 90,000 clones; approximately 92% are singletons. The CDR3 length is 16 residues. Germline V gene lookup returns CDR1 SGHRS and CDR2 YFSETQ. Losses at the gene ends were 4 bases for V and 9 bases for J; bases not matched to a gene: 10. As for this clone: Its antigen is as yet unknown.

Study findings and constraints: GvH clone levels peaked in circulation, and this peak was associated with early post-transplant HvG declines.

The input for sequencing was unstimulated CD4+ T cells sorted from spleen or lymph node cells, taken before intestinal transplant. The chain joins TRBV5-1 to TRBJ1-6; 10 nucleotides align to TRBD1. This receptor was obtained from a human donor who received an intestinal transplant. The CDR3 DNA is TGCGCCAGCAGCGATTATGGGACAGGGGCCGGTTCACCCCTCCACTTT. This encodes CASSDYGTGAGSPLHF. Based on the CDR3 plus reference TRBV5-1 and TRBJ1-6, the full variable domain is KAGVTQTPRYLIKTRGQQVTLSCSPISGHRSVSWYQQTPGQGLQFLFEYFSETQRNKGNFPGRFSGRQFSNSRSEMNVSTLELGDSALYLCASSDYGTGAGSPLHFGNGTRLTVT.